This T cell receptor beta chain was profiled in a study of Ad26.COV2.S vaccination and SARS-CoV-2 variants. Measured with immunoSEQ multiplex PCR; TCRdb has only the in-frame clones, and not every one. The repertoire consists of over 350,000 clones, with 80% to 90% occurring once and the leading ten covering 3.5%. Trimming took off 5 bases at V and 9 bases at J, with 10 bases between the two ends. Germline values: CDR1 GTSNPN, CDR2 SVGIG (reference sequence). This CDR3 spans 10 amino acids. Treatment described: roughly 19 received Ad26.COV2.S at low or high dose, single or two shots; 5 received placebo; per-sample allocation not given. It was on day 63 after the first vaccine or placebo injection that samples were taken.

The starting material was peripheral blood, obtained in a trial of Ad26.COV2.S vaccine versus placebo. The TCR comes from a person between 18 and 65 years old who received the Ad26.COV2.S COVID-19 vaccine or a placebo. The gene calls are TRBV30 and TRBJ1-1, with a tentative D call TRBD1 (5 bases). The CDR3 DNA reads TGTGCCTGGGAACAGGTTAAAGCTTTCTTT. This codes for CAWEQVKAFF.